A single sample is the source of the 17 T cell receptor beta chains below, sequenced in a study of PD-L1 blockade in urothelial cancer (dated by TCRdb to the late 2010s). The library was built by means of the immunoSEQ multiplex PCR assay. In TCRdb, the immuneACCESS table is reduced to in-frame sequences with V and J assigned. These tables do not hold every clone; where another copy was compared, an unresolved V gene accounts for under half, and the others remain unexplained. This sample comprises approximately 30,000 clones, around 86% of them detected only once. Roughly 2.1% of the sample goes to the ten largest clones. Material: PBMCs, obtained around atezolizumab (anti-PD-L1) treatment. These receptors originate from a man aged 45-65 years with urothelial cancer.

The genes are TRBV29-1 and TRBJ2-3, with 8 positions matching TRBD2. The CDR3 covers 14 residues. Trimming cost V 7 bases and J 6 bases; bases outside gene matches: 12. The germline V gene encodes CDR1 SQVTM and CDR2 ANQGSEA. The CDR3 region is CSADTGTSSDTQYF. The CDR3, as DNA: TGCAGCGCTGACACCGGGACTAGTTCCGATACGCAGTATTTT.

V gene TRBV12-5 combines with J gene TRBJ1-1, with D perhaps matching TRBD1 (6 bases). The CDR3 covers 14 residues. CDR1 and CDR2 (germline): LGHNT, FRNRAP. CDR3 sequence: CASRQGISNTEAFF. In DNA form, the CDR3 reads TGTGCCAGCCGGCAGGGGATTTCGAACACTGAAGCTTTCTTT.

The V and J genes are TRBV28 and TRBJ2-7; 8 positions match TRBD1. The V gene end was trimmed by 4 bases and the J gene end by 2 bases; junction bases not matched to a gene: 10. Per the germline V gene, CDR1 is MDHEN and CDR2 is SYDVKM. This CDR3 has 16 residues. Here the CDR3 DNA reads TGTGCCAGCAGTTCACCGGAACCGGACAGGGCCTACGAGCAGTACGTC. This gives the protein CASSSPEPDRAYEQYV.

The chain carries TRBV7-9 and TRBJ1-2; maybe TRBD1 (6 bases). V lost 6 bases, J lost 5 bases, and 25 bases lay in between. The germline CDR1 and CDR2 sequences are SEHNR and FQNEAQ (reference sequence). The CDR3 is 17 residues long. In DNA form, the CDR3 reads TGTGCCAGCAGTCTACCCCCACGCACAGGGAGTATGTATGGCTACACCTTC. It codes for CASSLPPRTGSMYGYTF.

This chain connects TRBV7-9 to TRBJ1-2; 9 bases agree with TRBD1. Germline assignment: CDR1 SEHNR and CDR2 FQNEAQ (reference sequence). The CDR3 totals 17 residues. With V trimmed by 1 base and J by 3 bases, 9 bases remained unmatched. The CDR3 reads CASSLGWDRVHDYGYTF. As DNA, the CDR3 is TGTGCCAGCAGCTTAGGGTGGGACAGGGTCCATGACTATGGCTACACCTTC.

The chain joins TRBV5-1 to TRBJ2-7; 9 nucleotides line up with TRBD2. Germline V gene lookup returns CDR1 SGHRS and CDR2 YFSETQ. Trimming cost V 10 bases and J 0 bases; bases outside gene matches: 20. This CDR3 spans 18 amino acids. CDR3 protein: CACSPGLAPHLLSYEQYF. The DNA for the CDR3 is TGCGCCTGCTCCCCGGGACTAGCTCCTCATTTACTCTCCTACGAGCAGTACTTC.

This chain uses TRBV4-1 with TRBJ1-4; weak D call: TRBD1 (6 bases). The CDR3 is made up of 18 amino acids. V lost 1 base and J 6 bases, leaving 21 bases between the germline ends. The germline gives CDR1 MGHRA, CDR2 YSYEKL. The CDR3 is CASSQATGGTRNYEKLFF. DNA of the CDR3: TGCGCCAGCAGCCAAGCGACAGGCGGAACAAGGAACTATGAAAAACTGTTTTTT.

The chain carries TRBV5-6 and TRBJ2-1; TRBD2 matches at 7 bases. The CDR3 sequence is 14 residues long. The ends lost 0 bases at V and 5 bases at J; junction bases unmatched: 2. CDR1 is SGHDT, CDR2 YYEEEE, per germline. CDR3 in amino acids: CASSLGGSNNEQFF. The CDR3 DNA reads as TGTGCCAGCAGCTTGGGCGGGAGTAACAATGAGCAGTTCTTC.

This clone was observed a few times. The J gene is TRBJ1-1, the V gene TRBV14; D gene unclear. Between the trimmed V and J ends, which lost 0 bases and 6 bases, there was a span of 11 bases. The germline CDR1 and CDR2 sequences are SGHDN and FVKESK. The CDR3 consists of 14 residues. The chain's CDR3 is CASSQDLLSPEAFF. CDR3 nucleotide sequence: TGTGCCAGCAGCCAAGATCTTTTGTCCCCTGAAGCTTTCTTT.

The chain has TRBV4-2 and TRBJ2-2; D is possibly TRBD2 (5 bases). V lost 7 bases and J 1 base, leaving 16 bases between the germline ends. This CDR3 region has 16 residues. CDR1 and CDR2 from the germline V gene are LGHNA and YNFKEQ. CDR3 in amino acids: CASTPGIPLNTGELFF. CDR3 nucleotide sequence: TGTGCCAGCACGCCGGGGATCCCCTTGAACACCGGGGAGCTGTTTTTT.

The rearrangement joins TRBV6-4 to TRBJ1-4; TRBD1 agrees at 9 bases. V dropped 2 bases and J dropped 3; count of bases not matched to a gene: 1. The length of the CDR3 is 15 residues. Per the germline V gene, CDR1 is MRHNA and CDR2 is SNTAGT. Written as DNA, the CDR3 is TGTGCCAGCAGTGACACAGGGGGCGCTAATGAAAAACTGTTTTTT. It yields the protein CASSDTGGANEKLFF.

This chain links TRBV4-2 with TRBJ1-5; perhaps TRBD1 as D (6 bases). The V and J ends lost 6 bases and 5 bases respectively, with 17 bases between them. The CDR3 contains 15 residues. The V gene's germline CDR1 is LGHNA and CDR2 YNFKEQ. The CDR3 here is CASSGTGRGDQPQHF. The DNA of the CDR3 is TGTGCCAGCAGTGGAACAGGGAGGGGTGATCAGCCCCAGCATTTT.

The CDR3 loop reads CASSLRSTAYGYTF. CDR3 nucleotides: TGTGCCAGCAGCTTAAGATCGACAGCTTATGGCTACACCTTC. The genes are TRBV7-3 and TRBJ1-2; weak D call: TRBD1 (5 bases). The V and J ends lost 1 base and 5 bases respectively, with 11 bases between them. CDR3 size: 14 residues. Germline values: CDR1 SGHTA, CDR2 FQGTGA. The full variable domain, with the rest looked up from reference TRBV7-3 and TRBJ1-2, is GAGVSQTPSNKVTEKGKYVELRCDPISGHTALYWYRQSLGQGPEFLIYFQGTGAADDSGLPNDRFFAVRPEGSVSTLKIQRTERGDSAVYLCASSLRSTAYGYTFGSGTRLTVV.

The V and J genes are TRBV13 and TRBJ2-1; 8 bases align to TRBD1. V lost 3 bases and J lost 5; bases outside the gene matches: 6. This CDR3 region has 15 residues. CDR1 and CDR2 (germline): PRHDT, FYEKMQ (reference sequence). The CDR3 spells CASSLEGQVDNEQFF. As DNA, the CDR3 is TGTGCCAGCAGCTTGGAGGGACAGGTCGACAATGAGCAGTTCTTC.

The V call is TRBV30, the J call TRBJ2-5, with D unclear. With 0 bases removed from V and 8 bases from J, the gap between germline ends came to 7 bases. The germline CDR1 and CDR2 sequences are GTSNPN and SVGIG (reference sequence). There are 11 residues in the CDR3. The CDR3 DNA follows: TGTGCCTGGAGTGTCTCCCCTACCCAGTACTTC. This encodes CAWSVSPTQYF.

In DNA, the CDR3 is TGTGCCAGCAGCCCCCGGGGAACTAGCACAGATACGCAGTATTTT. It specifies CASSPRGTSTDTQYF. V gene TRBV6-6 combines with J gene TRBJ2-3; the D gene is possibly TRBD2 (5 bases). The CDR3 has 15 amino acids. Germline CDR1 reads MNHNY; CDR2 reads SVGAGI (reference sequence). V lost 6 bases, J lost 0 bases, and 13 bases lay in between.

The J gene is TRBJ2-3, the V gene TRBV12-5, with 9 positions matching TRBD2. Trimming removed 6 bases from V and 3 bases from J; junction bases left unmatched: 7. Germline CDR1 LGHNT, CDR2 FRNRAP. There are 15 residues in the CDR3. CDR3 protein: CASGQGLAHTDTQYF. For the CDR3, the DNA is TGTGCTAGTGGCCAGGGACTAGCCCATACAGATACGCAGTATTTT.